This section outlines one TCR beta chain sequence together with its context. Its antigen remains unidentified. The data stem from a study of T cell responses to AZD1222 COVID-19 vaccine. Study-wide points: Seropositive status at baseline applied to only a handful of AZD1222 recipients. Among the donors, most were white British and more were female, and clonal diversity was possibly underestimated. Spike-specific TCR breadth and depth grew following two AZD1222 doses.

The germline V gene has CDR1 SGHTA and CDR2 FQGNSA. The length of the CDR3 is 16 residues. After removal of 3 bases from V and 7 bases from J, the junction contained 9 bases not matched to a gene. TCRdb keeps only in-frame clones here, not all; method: immunoSEQ multiplex PCR. There are 70,000 to 85,000 clones in the sample; 75% to 90% occur only once, and about 2.5% lies in the top ten. The TCR comes from an adult in good health. The chain carries TRBV7-2 and TRBJ2-1; TRBD1 matches 10 bases. Sequencing was performed on peripheral blood, taken on day 0 of AZD1222 vaccination. The chain's CDR3 is CASSLTTGGGRNEQFF. CDR3 in DNA: TGTGCCAGCAGCTTGACGACAGGGGGCGGAAGGAATGAGCAGTTCTTC.